This TCR beta chain was recorded in a study of cytomegalovirus exposure and HLA in healthy donors (TCRdb year 2017). Looking at the study overall: In an earlier analysis of roughly 500 of the donors, 250 to 300 Gb of sequence data and some 120 million unique TCR beta sequences from roughly 180 million T cells were reported. Around 330 gigabases of sequencing data and around 80 million unique TCR sequences made up an early release that covered some 640 HLA-typed donors. Both class I and class II loci were covered by HLA typing, at four-digit resolution. To decide whether each TCR beta V gene segment behaved as functional or pseudogenic, an earlier analysis of some 580 of the donors relied on high-throughput TCR beta sequencing. Across approximately 420 genotyped donors of the cohort, an average of roughly 230,000 unique TCR beta nucleotide sequences per donor were sequenced, and around 20% of those sequences were non-productive. A separate validation cohort of roughly 130 different subjects was used in addition to the approximately 670-subject first cohort. High-throughput TCR immunosequencing, statistical association of individual TCRs with disease status, and machine learning were combined to predict cytomegalovirus infection status. The genetic ancestry cluster associated with self-reported Caucasian donors included 81% of the 398 genotyped donors. Typing coverage differed by locus: A, B, C, DRB1 and DQB1 were typed in about 629-640 donors, DQA1 in approximately 520, DPA1 in over 600, and DPB1 in about 450. Donor age, sex, ethnicity and CMV serostatus were collected together with the repertoire data. Every repertoire in the discovery cohort had been generated on one and the same sequencing platform. Because of strong linkage in the cohort, five DR-DQ haplotypes were treated as single units for association and clustering. Rather than using new phenotypic data, the later analysis identified candidate immune exposures from TCR beta sequences and from how often those sequences occurred across donors. The study aimed to test whether cataloging public T cell receptors could reveal signatures of past pathogen exposure. Using immunosequencing, the study profiled T cell repertoires from 500 to 800 subjects and related those repertoires to cytomegalovirus serostatus. A later genetic analysis used genome-wide SNP genotypes for 398 of the 666 donors, treating that subset as a discovery cohort. To study patterns of TCR occurrence, a later analysis re-analyzed previously published TCR beta repertoires from several hundred donors and added high-resolution HLA genotyping.

The cohort was made up of about 610 healthy bone marrow donors. Cohort members were all nominally healthy when sampled, although unrecorded immune exposures were likely present. The donor tested CMV seronegative and was one of the 352 seronegative cohort members. Every donor gave a peripheral blood sample, and the peripheral blood mononuclear cells from that sample were used for TCR beta sequencing. Genomic DNA was extracted from the blood cell samples with the Qiagen DNeasy Blood Extraction Kit. The CDR3, cysteine through phenylalanine, is 16 amino acids long. Only the CDR3 DNA stays, 48 bases, in frame from base 1. The V and J ends are trimmed by 3 bases and 2 bases, leaving 15 bases between them. For CDR1 and CDR2, the germline V gene lists SGHAT and FQNNGV. The library was obtained by the immunoSEQ multiplex PCR assay. A mixture of 60 forward primers for TCR Vbeta segments and 13 reverse primers for TCR Jbeta segments was used in the multiplex PCR. Amplification of the CDR3 region of rearranged TCR beta genes was performed with a multiplex PCR assay on genomic DNA. On the Illumina HiSeq System, the amplified TCR beta libraries were sequenced as 87-base-pair reads. From the authors' description of their analysis: A later analysis tallied around 82 million unique TCR beta chains across the approximately 670 repertoires, and about 12 million of those chains were shared by two or more donors. A nearest-neighbor algorithm error-corrected the raw reads and collapsed the reads into unique sequences, merging closely related sequences to remove PCR and sequencing errors. V, D and J gene segments were assigned by aligning CDR3 sequences to IMGT reference sequences. For a sequence to be retained, a match of at least six nucleotides was required to both a V gene segment and a J gene segment. Rearrangements were classified as productive when the CDR3 lacked stop codons and remained in frame with V and J, and all other rearrangements were classified as non-productive. CDR3 was defined according to IMGT convention as the region running from the second conserved V-encoded cysteine to the conserved J-encoded phenylalanine. Sequences without an unambiguous match to a single V gene segment were excluded from the earlier analysis of almost 600 of the donors. In an earlier analysis of 500 to 750 of the donors, V segments were called functional above 56.7% productive rearrangements and were called segregating when the between-donor standard deviation exceeded 5%. A statistical classification framework was built for diagnosing cytomegalovirus status from the catalog of TCR beta chain sequences. V and J gene assignment, in a later analysis, came from comparing TCR nucleotide sequences with IMGT/GENE-DB human TR gene sequences. The TCRdist pipeline was used in a later analysis to assign CDR3 sequences and most-parsimonious VDJ recombination scenarios. In a later analysis, each TCR beta chain was defined by its CDR3 amino acid sequence together with its V-gene family, and reads without a unique V-gene family were excluded. In a later analysis, fewer than 600 highly shared, low-generation-probability nucleotide sequences were removed to address suspected cross-contamination and a sequencing artifact. A later analysis calculated a clonal expansion index for each public chain from normalized within-repertoire ranks of inferred template counts. In a later analysis, generation probabilities were computed with a VDJ recombination model fitted to out-of-frame rearrangements, and the resulting probabilities were checked against IGoR. A later analysis scored TCR-TCR, TCR-HLA and TCR-CMV co-occurrence with hypergeometric tests, applying a repertoire-size bias correction to TCR pairs. A later analysis estimated false discovery rates by permuting HLA or CMV assignments 20 times. In a later analysis, co-occurring TCRs were grouped using DBSCAN, with TCRdist sequence similarity added in when clustering inside HLA-allele-positive subsets. Co-occurrence clustering excluded repertoires with fewer than 30,000 or more than 120,000 public chains, plus five with anomalous nucleotide sharing. Entries here come from immuneACCESS through TCRdb and include only in-frame sequences with V and J called. Some clones fail to appear in such tables; in the studies checked, an unresolved V gene covers under half of the shortfall, and the cause of the remainder is unknown. V and J calls and clone size are those listed in that table; D and trimming were worked out from the DNA. The sample contains some 200,000 clones, more than 65% of them found a single time. The ten largest clones represent about 0.63% of the sample.

In the case of this clone: Its antigen specificity is not known. No much larger clonotype is one base removed from it; base qualities were not supplied.

The study at large found these results: Assigning TCR associations to individual alleles was difficult when HLA alleles, especially DR and DQ, strongly co-occurred. In a later analysis, TCR association rates were found to vary across HLA loci, with the most associated TCRs seen for DRB1 alleles and the fewest for HLA-C alleles. A total of 150 or so TCR beta chains were listed by the study as associated with cytomegalovirus. Presence/absence analyses assumed roughly uniform sequencing depth across donors, an assumption that may not hold. It was suggested by the authors that the approach could potentially be generalized to other disease states and immunological phenotypes. The only immune exposure information available for the cohort was CMV serostatus. In vitro tests confirmed that a few of the cytomegalovirus-associated TCR beta chains recognize cytomegalovirus antigens. Over 15 rarely observed V segments, including chromosome 9 orphons, were excluded from the earlier analysis of about 500 of the donors because counts were too low. The classifier was reported to diagnose cytomegalovirus status with high specificity and sensitivity in both the original cohort and the validation cohort. Because some donors lacked HLA typing at each locus, the association tests relied only on the typed subset. The 87-base-pair reads could not distinguish some IMGT-functional V segments, including TRBV6-2 and TRBV6-3, so those segments were excluded. In an earlier analysis of 587 of the donors, most TCR beta V segments were observed in productive rearrangements about 90% or about 30% of the time, broadly matching IMGT annotations. Most CMV-associated TCR beta chains appeared to be HLA-restricted in a later analysis, and the HLA associations seemed to be driven largely by CMV exposure. Only TCR beta chains were sequenced in this cohort, and the absence of alpha or paired-chain data limited detectable features. Correlated functional status among segregating V segments might reflect linkage disequilibrium, but an unknown experimental factor could not be ruled out. A further reported finding was that TCR beta sequences accurately predicted the HLA-A and HLA-B alleles for most subjects in the first cohort. A later genetic analysis reported fewer N-insertions in productive TCRs among donors in an Asian-associated ancestry cluster than the 666-donor mean. A group of highly shared sequence variants was considered likely to be a technical artifact of the sequencing pipeline. In a later analysis, HLA-associated TCR beta chains were found to be more clonally expanded and to have lower generation probabilities than equally common non-associated chains. A later analysis reported that several top co-occurrence clusters appeared linked to parvovirus B19, influenza, CMV and Epstein-Barr virus. Across donors, most TCR sequences were observed very rarely, whereas some public TCRs were present in many individuals. A later genetic analysis associated a missense DCLRE1C variant with V-gene and J-gene trimming of TCR beta chains, and an independent cohort replicated the association. At a false discovery rate of 0.05, a later analysis linked 15,000 to 20,000 TCR beta sequences to specific HLA alleles.

This TCR came from a man younger than 35 in good health and CMV-seronegative. This chain joins TRBV11-2 to TRBJ2-3; the D gene is possibly TRBD2, with 6 bases matching. The sequencing input was PBMCs. The CDR3 reads as follows: CASSLPGLEITDTQYF. The DNA sequence is as follows: TGTGCCAGCAGCTTGCCGGGACTGGAGATCACAGATACGCAGTATTTT.